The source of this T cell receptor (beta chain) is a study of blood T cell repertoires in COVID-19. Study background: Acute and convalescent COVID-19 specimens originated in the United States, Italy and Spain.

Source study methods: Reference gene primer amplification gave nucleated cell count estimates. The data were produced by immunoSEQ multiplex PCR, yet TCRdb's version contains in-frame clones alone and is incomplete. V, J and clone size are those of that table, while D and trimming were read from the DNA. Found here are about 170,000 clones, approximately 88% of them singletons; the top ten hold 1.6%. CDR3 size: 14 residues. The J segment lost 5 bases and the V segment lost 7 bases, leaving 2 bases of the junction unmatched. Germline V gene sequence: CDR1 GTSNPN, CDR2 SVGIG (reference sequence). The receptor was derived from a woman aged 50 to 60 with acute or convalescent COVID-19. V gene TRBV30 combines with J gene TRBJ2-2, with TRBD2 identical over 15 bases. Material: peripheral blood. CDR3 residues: CAYGTSGRTGELFF. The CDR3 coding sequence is TGTGCCTATGGGACTAGCGGGAGGACCGGGGAGCTGTTTTTT.